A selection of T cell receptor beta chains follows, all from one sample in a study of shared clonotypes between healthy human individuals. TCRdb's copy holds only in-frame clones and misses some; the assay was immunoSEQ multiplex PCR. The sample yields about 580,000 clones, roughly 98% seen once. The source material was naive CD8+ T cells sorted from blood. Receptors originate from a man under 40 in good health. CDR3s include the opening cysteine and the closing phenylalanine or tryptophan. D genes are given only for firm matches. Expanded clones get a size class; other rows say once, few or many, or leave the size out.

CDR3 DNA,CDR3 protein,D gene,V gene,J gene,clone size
TGTGCCAGCAGCGCCGATCTAGCGGGATCCTACAATGAGCAGTTCTTC,CASSADLAGSYNEQFF,TRBD2,TRBV9,TRBJ2-1,once
TGTGCCAGCAGCCCAGCCTATGGACAGGGGGTCGCCAGGGACCTGTTTTTT,CASSPAYGQGVARDLFF,TRBD1,TRBV7-9,TRBJ1-4,-
TGTGCCAGCAGTTTGTTGCCCCTCGAAGATACGCAGTATTTT,CASSLLPLEDTQYF,-,TRBV27,TRBJ2-3,-
TGTGCCAGCAGCCTTCAGGGGGATGAGCAGTTCTTC,CASSLQGDEQFF,TRBD1,TRBV11-1,TRBJ2-1,-
TGCGCCAGCAGCCAAGAGGTGGGGCGCATTCAGTACTTC,CASSQEVGRIQYF,-,TRBV4-3,TRBJ2-4,-
TGTGCCAGCAGCTTCGGGACGTCTGGGTGGCAGTACTTC,CASSFGTSGWQYF,-,TRBV5-4,TRBJ2-7,-
TGTGCCAGCAGCTCCCCCCACACGGGACAGCTGGACTACGAGCAGTACTTC,CASSSPHTGQLDYEQYF,TRBD1,TRBV7-9,TRBJ2-7,-
TGTGCCAGCGCGGGGAGCGGGTTAAGCTCCTACGAGCAGTACTTC,CASAGSGLSSYEQYF,-,TRBV5-4,TRBJ2-7,-
TGTGCCAGCAGCTCAAGGGGATACGAGCAGTACTTC,CASSSRGYEQYF,-,TRBV11-2,TRBJ2-7,-
TGTGCCATCAGTGAGCAGGGACCATCCTACGAGCAGTACTTC,CAISEQGPSYEQYF,-,TRBV10-3,TRBJ2-7,-
TGTGCCAGCAGCTTGGCGGGCTACCGGGCTAGCGGGGGATACAATGAGCAGTTCTTC,CASSLAGYRASGGYNEQFF,TRBD2,TRBV5-6,TRBJ2-1,-
TGTGCCAGCAGTAGGACAGGGGTAGACTACAATGAGCAGTTCTTC,CASSRTGVDYNEQFF,TRBD1,TRBV2,TRBJ2-1,-
TGTGCCAGCAGCGTGGGGACAGCTCCATACAATGAGCAGTTCTTC,CASSVGTAPYNEQFF,TRBD1,TRBV9,TRBJ2-1,-
TGTGCCAGCAGCGTAGGGAGCGGGAGAGGGGTGAATGAGCAGTTCTTC,CASSVGSGRGVNEQFF,TRBD2,TRBV9,TRBJ2-1,-
TGTGCCAGCAGTGACGGCGGGGGGCGCTTGTTTGAAAAACTGTTTTTT,CASSDGGGRLFEKLFF,-,TRBV6-4,TRBJ1-4,-
TGCGCCAGCAGCGAGGATAACAGGGGAAACAATGAGCAGTTCTTC,CASSEDNRGNNEQFF,TRBD1,TRBV5-1,TRBJ2-1,-
TGCGCCGGCAGGGGTAATGAGCAGTTCTTC,CAGRGNEQFF,-,TRBV23-1,TRBJ2-1,-
TGTGCCAGCCAGGACAGGGATCCCTACGAGCAGTACTTC,CASQDRDPYEQYF,TRBD1,TRBV2,TRBJ2-7,-
TGTGCCAGCAGTGATAGTCTAGCGGGATACGAGCAGTACTTC,CASSDSLAGYEQYF,TRBD2,TRBV2,TRBJ2-7,-
TGTGCCAGCAGCGTAGAGGGAAACAGAGATCAGCCCCAGCATTTT,CASSVEGNRDQPQHF,-,TRBV9,TRBJ1-5,-
TGTGCCACCAGCAGAGATTTTGGTAGCGGGTCCACCGGGGAGCTGTTTTTT,CATSRDFGSGSTGELFF,TRBD2,TRBV15,TRBJ2-2,once
TGTGCCAGCAGCTCAGGGACAGGGGGGCATTACGAGCAGTACTTC,CASSSGTGGHYEQYF,TRBD1,TRBV7-6,TRBJ2-7,-
TGTGCCAGCAGCTTGGCCTACGAAGTCAGCGACCAAGAGACCCAGTACTTC,CASSLAYEVSDQETQYF,-,TRBV5-6,TRBJ2-5,-
TGTGCCAGCAGCTTAGCGACTAGCGGGATCGACAATGAGCAGTTCTTC,CASSLATSGIDNEQFF,TRBD2,TRBV5-4,TRBJ2-1,once
TGCAGCGTTGAAGATCAGGGGACCAGCACAGATACGCAGTATTTT,CSVEDQGTSTDTQYF,-,TRBV29-1,TRBJ2-3,once
TGTGCCAGCAGCTTAGACGTTTTCGAGGGCCAGAGCTCCTACGAGCAGTACTTC,CASSLDVFEGQSSYEQYF,-,TRBV11-2,TRBJ2-7,-
TGCGCCAGTGGACAGGGTTTAGGATACGAGCAGTACTTC,CASGQGLGYEQYF,TRBD1,TRBV10-2,TRBJ2-7,-
TGCGCCAGCAGCTTAACTAGCGGGAGGGGATACGAGCAGTACTTC,CASSLTSGRGYEQYF,TRBD2,TRBV5-1,TRBJ2-7,-
TGTGCCAGCAGCTTAGTAGCTAGCGGGAGCACAGATACGCAGTATTTT,CASSLVASGSTDTQYF,TRBD2,TRBV7-9,TRBJ2-3,-
TGTGCCAGCAGTCCGGGCTCCGGGGGTCAGCCCCAGCATTTT,CASSPGSGGQPQHF,-,TRBV28,TRBJ1-5,-
TGTGCCAGCTCACCTCCCATCAGGCGCGGGGTCAATCAGCCCCAGCATTTT,CASSPPIRRGVNQPQHF,-,TRBV18,TRBJ1-5,-
TGTGCCAGCAGTACAGCCTCCCCGGGCAATGAGCAGTTCTTC,CASSTASPGNEQFF,-,TRBV27,TRBJ2-1,-
TGTGCCAGCAGCTTAATGGGTGGCGGGAGGGCTGAAGTAGATACGCAGTATTTT,CASSLMGGGRAEVDTQYF,TRBD2,TRBV7-2,TRBJ2-3,-
TGTGCCAGCAGCCCTAGGACAGGGGGCTCCTACGAGCAGTACTTC,CASSPRTGGSYEQYF,TRBD1,TRBV7-9,TRBJ2-7,-
TGCGCCAGCAGCCAAGATGACGGGACCGGGGAGCTGTTTTTT,CASSQDDGTGELFF,-,TRBV4-3,TRBJ2-2,-
TGTGCCAGCAGCCCGCGGGCCGAACCCTTGAACACTGAAGCTTTCTTT,CASSPRAEPLNTEAFF,-,TRBV7-8,TRBJ1-1,-
TGCGCCAGCAGCAATCGCGGGAGAGGGACCGGGGAGCTGTTTTTT,CASSNRGRGTGELFF,TRBD2,TRBV4-3,TRBJ2-2,-
TGCGCCAGCAGGACTAGCGGGGGGAATGAGCAGTTCTTC,CASRTSGGNEQFF,TRBD2,TRBV5-1,TRBJ2-1,-
TGTGCCAGCAGCTTAGAGGTTAGCGGGAGGGTCGGGGAGCAGTACTTC,CASSLEVSGRVGEQYF,TRBD2,TRBV7-8,TRBJ2-7,once
TGTGCCAGCAGTTACGACTATCCGGGTCAGCCCCAGCATTTT,CASSYDYPGQPQHF,-,TRBV6-5,TRBJ1-5,once
TGTGCCAGCAGTTACTTGGACAGGGCCTACAATGAGCAGTTCTTC,CASSYLDRAYNEQFF,TRBD1,TRBV6-6,TRBJ2-1,-
TGTGCCAGCAGCGTAGACAGGGATGCGCAGTATTTT,CASSVDRDAQYF,TRBD1,TRBV7-9,TRBJ2-3,-